These 13 T cell receptor beta chains came from one sample sequenced in a study of shared clonotypes between healthy human individuals. The assay was immunoSEQ multiplex PCR, and TCRdb's table has in-frame clones only and misses some. The sample consists of roughly 2,500,000 clones, 93% of them appearing once. Sequenced: naive CD4+ T cells from PBMCs. Subset reported: CD45RA+ positively selected. Every receptor here comes from a man aged 18 to 35 in good health. Some clones in this sample may be carry-over from other donors' samples.

This chain uses TRBV5-1 with TRBJ2-1; 12 nucleotides line up with TRBD2. V shed 5 bases and J 9 bases; nucleotides not matched to a gene: 9. The length of the CDR3 is 15 residues. The germline V gene encodes CDR1 SGHRS and CDR2 YFSETQ. The CDR3 spells CASSRLAGVDGEQFF. DNA of the CDR3: TGCGCCAGCAGTAGACTAGCGGGAGTGGATGGTGAGCAGTTCTTC.

The chain is built from TRBV5-4 and TRBJ2-5, with TRBD2 matching 13 bases. The CDR3 length is 15 residues. CDR1 is SGHNT and CDR2 is YYREEE in the germline V gene (reference sequence). The trim removed 3 bases at V and 5 bases at J, leaving 4 bases unmatched. In DNA form, the CDR3 reads TGTGCCAGCAGCTCACGGACTAGCGGGAGTGAGACCCAGTACTTC. Protein product: CASSSRTSGSETQYF.

V is TRBV5-1 and J is TRBJ2-5; TRBD2 is a possible D gene (5 bases). From germline, CDR1 is SGHRS and CDR2 YFSETQ. The V end lost 4 bases, the J end lost 3 bases, and 13 bases lay between the germline ends. This CDR3 comprises 14 residues. The CDR3 sequence: CASSATSGEETQYF. The CDR3 DNA reads as TGCGCCAGCAGCGCCACATCCGGGGAAGAGACCCAGTACTTC.

V is TRBV14 and J is TRBJ1-2; tentatively, D is TRBD1 (6 bases). Germline loops: CDR1 SGHDN, CDR2 FVKESK. V was trimmed by 3 bases and J by 2 bases, leaving 10 bases between them. This CDR3 is 14 amino acids long. The CDR3 DNA is TGTGCCAGCAGCCACAGACAGGTCAACTATGGCTACACCTTC. It encodes CASSHRQVNYGYTF.

A single count supports this clone. The CDR3 loop reads CASGLEQADEAFF. DNA of the CDR3: TGTGCTAGTGGTTTGGAACAGGCCGATGAAGCTTTCTTT. V gene TRBV12-5 combines with J gene TRBJ1-1, with D possibly being TRBD1 (5 bases). Germline lookup yields CDR1 LGHNT and CDR2 FRNRAP. V dropped 1 base and J dropped 7 bases, with 10 bases sitting between them. CDR3 length equals 13 residues.

The chain is built from TRBV7-9 and TRBJ2-7, with a tentative D call TRBD2 (6 bases). V dropped 6 bases and J dropped 3 bases, with 21 bases sitting between them. CDR3 length: 16 amino acids. Germline V lookup: CDR1 SEHNR, CDR2 FQNEAQ (reference sequence). CDR3 in DNA: TGTGCCAGCAGAGGTCTATCGGAGGGGACGTTCTACGAGCAGTACTTC. Its protein product is CASRGLSEGTFYEQYF.

The sample holds a few counts of this clone. This chain uses TRBV19 with TRBJ1-3; TRBD1 is a possible D gene (5 bases). V lost 6 bases to trimming and J lost 4 bases, with 10 bases between them. The CDR3 contains 13 residues. Per germline, CDR1 LNHDA and CDR2 SQIVND (reference sequence). DNA for the CDR3: TGTGCCAGTAGAGGAGACAGAGGAAACACCATATATTTT. Amino acid sequence: CASRGDRGNTIYF.

The rearrangement links TRBV9 to TRBJ2-5; D perhaps matches TRBD2 (5 bases). CDR1 and CDR2 from the germline V gene are SGDLS and YYNGEE. The CDR3 is 14 amino acids. Deletions cut 0 bases from V and 3 bases from J, with 9 bases between. CDR3 in amino acids: CASSVGTHKETQYF. The DNA of the CDR3 is TGTGCCAGCAGCGTAGGGACTCACAAAGAGACCCAGTACTTC.

The chain recombines TRBV4-2 with TRBJ1-5; D may be TRBD1 (6 bases). Germline CDR1 LGHNA, CDR2 YNFKEQ. This CDR3 is 16 amino acids long. The germline V and J ends were trimmed by 0 bases and 5 bases, with 14 bases remaining between them. The CDR3: CASSQDQQGSYQPQHF. CDR3 DNA: TGTGCCAGCAGCCAAGATCAGCAGGGGTCTTATCAGCCCCAGCATTTT.

The chain recombines TRBV30 with TRBJ1-5; unclear D gene. V was pared by 0 bases and J by 4 bases, with 7 bases between. The CDR3 covers 13 residues. Germline V gives CDR1 GTSNPN, CDR2 SVGIG (reference sequence). The CDR3 sequence: CAWSVSENQPQHF. The DNA of the CDR3 is TGTGCCTGGAGTGTATCAGAGAATCAGCCCCAGCATTTT.

The V call is TRBV18, the J call TRBJ2-5; 7 bases map to TRBD2. Germline V lookup: CDR1 KGHSH, CDR2 LQKENI. The trim removed 4 bases at V and 4 bases at J, leaving 3 bases unmatched. The CDR3 sequence is 13 residues long. In DNA form, the CDR3 reads TGTGCCAGCTCACAGGGAGGGTCAGAGACCCAGTACTTC. Its protein is CASSQGGSETQYF.

In the case of this clone: Its ends do not fully match the called genes, so a read error is possible. The chain recombines TRBV4-3 with TRBJ2-5, with D maybe TRBD2 (6 bases). Looked up from germline, CDR1 is LGHNA and CDR2 is YSLEER. There are 16 residues in the CDR3. This CDR3 reads CASSQAAGTSQGTQYF. The CDR3 coding sequence is TGCGCCAGCAGCCAAGCCGCCGGGACTTCCCAAGGGACCCAGTACTTC.

The CDR3 protein is CASSQVLGAGELFF. The DNA of the CDR3 is TGTGCCAGCAGCCAAGTGTTGGGGGCCGGGGAGCTGTTTTTT. The chain combines TRBV14 with TRBJ2-2, with D perhaps given as TRBD1 or TRBD2 (5 bases each). There are 14 residues in the CDR3. Germline loops: CDR1 SGHDN, CDR2 FVKESK. Between the trimmed V and J ends, which lost 1 base and 6 bases, there was a span of 9 bases.